This T cell receptor (beta chain) was captured by sequencing in a study of cytomegalovirus exposure and HLA in healthy donors. Study details: From HLA-typed donors, an early data release held tens of millions of unique TCRs. Study observations and caveats: Serostatus for CMV was the only available immune exposure information. The study listed about 150 cytomegalovirus-associated TCR beta chains. On later analysis, the bulk of CMV-associated TCR beta chains appeared to be HLA-restricted.

Only one count was recorded for this clone. Its antigen is unidentified. Per the germline V gene, CDR1 is LNHDA and CDR2 is SQIVND (reference sequence). The CDR3 runs 15 residues. It was with 60 Vbeta and 13 Jbeta primers that the PCR ran. Repertoires were generated with immunoSEQ multiplex PCR, while TCRdb's copy carries only in-frame clones and drops some. This table has around 120,000 clones, 50% to 65% appearing once. This clonotype originated in a man aged 25-40 years in good health and CMV-seropositive. The chain uses TRBV19 and TRBJ2-5, with D maybe TRBD1 (6 bases). The J call may be mistaken, given a closer DNA end match to TRBJ2-7. Sequencing used PBMCs. The CDR3 is CASSIGSRGPYEQYF. The CDR3 DNA reads as TGTGCCAGTAGTATAGGTTCCAGGGGCCCCTACGAGCAGTACTTC.